The 27 T cell receptor beta chains in this list originate from one sample, sequenced in a study of response to subunit inactivated influenza vaccine. TCRdb passed the RT-PCR reads through MiXCR, listing each CDR3 protein once. The data contain about 620,000 distinct CDR3 sequences, 12% of them seen just once; the ten biggest clones take up 9.5% to 13%. The sequences come from PBMCs from blood, collected on the day of vaccination. Every receptor here comes from a man aged 50 to 59 who received an inactivated influenza vaccine.

This clonotype appeared many times. This chain uses TRBV29-1 with TRBJ2-3; D is possibly TRBD2 (6 bases). CDR3 length: 12 amino acids. V was cut by 6 bases and J by 0 bases, with 7 bases left in between. Germline V gives CDR1 SQVTM, CDR2 ANQGSEA. CDR3 residues: CSVTRSTDTQYF. CDR3 DNA sequence: TGCAGCGTGACTAGGAGCACAGATACGCAGTATTTT.

This clonotype showed up just a few times. The CDR3 nucleotides read TGCGCCAGCAGCCAGGGACAGAGGGCAGCTTTCTTT. Translation: CASSQGQRAAFF. V gene TRBV4-1 combines with J gene TRBJ1-1; TRBD1 agrees at 7 bases. With 3 bases clipped from V and 10 bases from J, the junction kept 5 bases outside the gene matches. Looked up from germline, CDR1 is MGHRA and CDR2 is YSYEKL. This CDR3 comprises 12 residues.

The chain couples TRBV7-6 to TRBJ2-7; 14 bases are a match to TRBD2. In germline, CDR1 is SGHVS, CDR2 FNYEAQ. Losses at the gene ends were 5 bases for V and 4 bases for J; bases not matched to a gene: 7. The CDR3 loop spans 16 amino acids. The CDR3 coding sequence is TGTGCCAGCAGCCCAGAAGGGACTAGCGGGAGTTACGAGCAGTACTTC. It yields the protein CASSPEGTSGSYEQYF.

This clonotype has a count of ten or more. This could be a read error, since a much larger clone is one nucleotide away. The chain recombines TRBV12-3 or TRBV12-4 with TRBJ1-1; D is uncertain. The V gene lost 4 bases and the J gene lost 0 bases, with 6 bases spanning the gap. The CDR3 spans 13 residues. The CDR3 DNA reads as TGTGCCAGCAGTTCAAGGGTGAACACTGAAGCTTTCTTT. This encodes CASSSRVNTEAFF.

The chain carries TRBV6-5 and TRBJ1-1; D is possibly TRBD1 (6 bases). Per germline, CDR1 MNHEY and CDR2 SVGAGI. With 0 bases removed from V and 1 base from J, the gap between germline ends came to 6 bases. This CDR3 region has 14 residues. In nucleotides, the CDR3 is TGTGCCAGCAGTTACTCGGACAGGAACACTGAAGCTTTCTTT. The encoded protein is CASSYSDRNTEAFF.

This clonotype was picked up many times. The rearrangement links TRBV29-1 to TRBJ2-1; 7 nucleotides agree with TRBD2. Per the germline V gene, CDR1 is SQVTM and CDR2 is ANQGSEA. V was clipped by 4 bases and J by 7 bases; unmatched bases: 13. The CDR3 has 15 amino acids. DNA of the CDR3: TGCAGCGTTGGCCTAGCGGTTTTCGGGGGGAATGAGCAGTTCTTC. Protein sequence: CSVGLAVFGGNEQFF.

The J gene is TRBJ2-1, the V gene TRBV11-2, with 7 bases that match TRBD2. In germline, CDR1 is SGHAT, CDR2 FQNNGV. The ends lost 2 bases at V and 4 bases at J; junction bases unmatched: 8. The CDR3 loop spans 16 amino acids. CDR3 sequence (DNA): TGTGCCAGCAGCTTATTATGGTCTAGCGGATACAATGAGCAGTTCTTC. The encoded protein is CASSLLWSSGYNEQFF.

This chain joins TRBV20-1 and TRBJ2-1; the match to TRBD2 covers 14 bases. The junction had 12 bases not matched to a gene; V was cut back by 5 bases and J by 9 bases. The CDR3 is 16 residues long. The germline CDR1 and CDR2 sequences are DFQATT and SNEGSKA (reference sequence). DNA of the CDR3: TGCAGTGCTCCCATTTCGACTAGCGGGAGGGCCGGTGAGCAGTTCTTC. Its protein product is CSAPISTSGRAGEQFF.

The chain joins TRBV15 to TRBJ2-3; no definite D call. V was cut by 0 bases and J by 7 bases, with 8 bases left in between. The CDR3 spans 13 residues. Germline CDR1 and CDR2: LNHNV and YYDKDF (reference sequence). For the CDR3, the DNA is TGTGCCACCAGCAGAGAGGCGACTTATACGCAGTATTTT. It translates to CATSREATYTQYF.

This clonotype was recorded a few times. The V gene is TRBV5-1, the J gene TRBJ2-3; D possibly corresponds to TRBD1 (8 bases). V shed 0 bases and J shed 3 bases, with 17 bases lying between them. This CDR3 spans 17 amino acids. Germline CDR1 is SGHRS and CDR2 is YFSETQ. This chain's CDR3 is CASSLAIGQGGTDTQYF. DNA for the CDR3: TGCGCCAGCAGCTTGGCCATCGGACAGGGAGGGACAGATACGCAGTATTTT.

The chain joins TRBV10-3 to TRBJ1-5; 11 positions match TRBD1. Looked up from germline, CDR1 is ENHRY and CDR2 is SYGVKD. J was trimmed by 6 bases and V by 2 bases; bases with no gene match: 6. The length of the CDR3 is 16 residues. CDR3 bases: TGTGCCATCAGTGAGGGGGACAGGGGGTTAGGTCAGCCCCAGCATTTT. This sequence encodes CAISEGDRGLGQPQHF.

This chain uses TRBV10-3 with TRBJ2-7; the D is unclear. Trimming took off 4 bases at V and 3 bases at J, with 16 bases between the two ends. This CDR3 region has 15 residues. Germline values: CDR1 ENHRY, CDR2 SYGVKD. CDR3 loop: CAISAYSDPLYEQYF. CDR3 DNA: TGTGCCATCAGTGCGTACAGCGACCCCCTCTACGAGCAGTACTTC.

There are a few counts of this clonotype. The V gene is TRBV6-8, the J gene TRBJ2-7; D may match TRBD1 or TRBD2 (5 bases each). CDR1 and CDR2 (germline): MNHGY, SAAAGT. The ends were cut back, 5 bases at V and 1 base at J, with 18 bases in the middle. This CDR3 comprises 16 residues. As DNA, the CDR3 is TGTGCCAGCAGTCGGAACCGGAAGGGACCATCCTACGAGCAGTACTTC. This sequence encodes CASSRNRKGPSYEQYF.

This clonotype was detected only a few times. The chain is built from TRBV6-2 or TRBV6-3 and TRBJ2-1, with TRBD2 identical over 10 bases. CDR1 and CDR2 (germline): MNHEY, SVGEGT. V lost 8 bases, J lost 9 bases, and 13 bases stayed unmatched. There are 15 residues in the CDR3. The CDR3 nucleotides are TGTGCCAGCCGACTAAGCGGGGGGGCCCGGGGTGAGCAGTTCTTC. This translates into CASRLSGGARGEQFF.

The rearrangement joins TRBV20-1 to TRBJ2-5, with D perhaps given as TRBD1 or TRBD2 (5 bases each). From germline, CDR1 is DFQATT and CDR2 SNEGSKA (reference sequence). V lost 5 bases and J 5 bases, leaving 21 bases between the germline ends. This CDR3 region has 15 residues. The chain's CDR3 is CSAHWTVGPGETQYF. The CDR3 nucleotides are TGCAGTGCTCATTGGACCGTGGGGCCGGGGGAGACCCAGTACTTC.

The V gene is TRBV20-1, the J gene TRBJ2-6, with D perhaps given as TRBD1 or TRBD2 (5 bases each). Per germline, CDR1 DFQATT and CDR2 SNEGSKA (reference sequence). The CDR3 is made up of 16 amino acids. V gave up 5 bases and J gave up 2 bases, with 16 bases separating them. The CDR3 sequence is CSARTGAWPGANVLTF. The CDR3, as DNA: TGCAGTGCTCGGACCGGGGCGTGGCCTGGGGCCAACGTCCTGACTTTC.

V and J are TRBV5-1 and TRBJ1-2; the D gene is possibly TRBD1 (5 bases). V shed 0 bases and J shed 3 bases, with 9 bases lying between them. The germline CDR1 and CDR2 sequences are SGHRS and YFSETQ. CDR3 length equals 14 residues. The CDR3 DNA reads as TGCGCCAGCAGCTTGGGACTGGGGGACTATGGCTACACCTTC. It is translated as CASSLGLGDYGYTF.

V is TRBV24-1 and J is TRBJ2-3; 12 nucleotides align to TRBD2. This CDR3 comprises 17 residues. Germline CDR1 KGHDR, CDR2 SFDVKD. V dropped 3 bases and J dropped 4; count of bases not matched to a gene: 7. CDR3 region: CATSDPRLAGASDTQYF. The CDR3 DNA reads as TGTGCCACCAGTGATCCGAGACTAGCGGGAGCTTCAGATACGCAGTATTTT.

Only a few counts were recorded for this clonotype. This chain links TRBV20-1 with TRBJ1-2, with TRBD1 as a possible D gene (6 bases). From germline, CDR1 is DFQATT and CDR2 SNEGSKA (reference sequence). V was cut by 6 bases and J by 4 bases, with 18 bases left in between. The CDR3 spans 14 residues. The CDR3: CSAQGQGPIYGYTF. In DNA, the CDR3 is TGCAGTGCCCAGGGTCAGGGGCCTATCTATGGCTACACCTTC.

The rearrangement links TRBV5-4 to TRBJ1-2; D ambiguous. CDR1 and CDR2 (germline): SGHNT, YYREEE (reference sequence). V lost 1 base and J lost 8, with 12 bases in between. This CDR3 comprises 13 residues. CDR3 DNA sequence: TGTGCCAGCAGCTTGTTGGAGTTGGACGGCTACACCTTC. The encoded protein is CASSLLELDGYTF.

This clonotype was found many times. The chain employs TRBV29-1 and TRBJ2-2; 7 nucleotides agree with TRBD2. The V gene end was trimmed by 0 bases and the J gene end by 2 bases; junction bases not matched to a gene: 6. Germline values: CDR1 SQVTM, CDR2 ANQGSEA. This CDR3 region has 16 residues. CDR3 in amino acids: CSVEELAASNTGELFF. The CDR3 DNA reads TGCAGCGTTGAAGAGCTAGCGGCCAGTAACACCGGGGAGCTGTTTTTT.

Only a few counts were recorded for this clonotype. J is TRBJ1-6 and V is TRBV12-3 or TRBV12-4; D not resolved. The CDR3 sequence is 12 residues long. V lost 8 bases, J lost 6 bases, and 8 bases lay in between. CDR3 nucleotides: TGTGCCAGCTCCTTGGCTAATTCACCCCTCCACTTT. Translating gives CASSLANSPLHF.

The chain combines TRBV5-1 with TRBJ2-7; D may match TRBD1 or TRBD2 (6 bases each). The CDR3 contains 13 residues. V dropped 0 bases and J dropped 7 bases, with 11 bases sitting between them. Germline loops: CDR1 SGHRS, CDR2 YFSETQ. The CDR3 region is CASSLDREAEQYF. The CDR3 DNA is TGCGCCAGCAGCTTGGACAGGGAGGCAGAGCAGTACTTC.

The rearrangement links TRBV5-1 to TRBJ2-1, with TRBD2 identical over 8 bases. V was pared by 0 bases and J by 8 bases, with 7 bases of the junction left unmatched. Germline CDR1 and CDR2: SGHRS and YFSETQ. The CDR3 covers 15 residues. The CDR3 sequence is CASSLDGRAEDEQFF. As DNA, the CDR3 is TGCGCCAGCAGCTTGGACGGGAGGGCCGAGGATGAGCAGTTCTTC.

This clonotype showed up just a few times. A read error may explain this, as a much larger clone is one base away. The CDR3 nucleotides read TGTGCCAGCAGTTACAGTTATAGCAATCAGCCCCAGCATTTT. This codes for CASSYSYSNQPQHF. J is TRBJ1-5 and V is TRBV6-5; no reliable D call. Germline CDR1 reads MNHEY; CDR2 reads SVGAGI. Trimming cost V 2 bases and J 0 bases, with 5 bases left between them. The CDR3 runs to 14 residues.

Only a few counts were recorded for this clonotype. The chain couples TRBV6-1 to TRBJ2-1; D is tentatively TRBD1 or TRBD2 (6 bases each). This CDR3 contains 15 residues. The V gene's germline CDR1 is MNHNS and CDR2 SASEGT. The ends were cut back, 5 bases at V and 2 bases at J, with 13 bases in the middle. The chain's CDR3 is CASSRGLAPYNEQFF. The DNA for the CDR3 is TGTGCCAGCAGTCGGGGGCTAGCGCCCTACAATGAGCAGTTCTTC.

This clonotype was counted at least ten times. The V and J genes are TRBV10-3 and TRBJ2-7, with D tentatively TRBD2 (5 bases). Germline CDR1 is ENHRY and CDR2 is SYGVKD. Trimming took off 8 bases at V and 3 bases at J, with 8 bases between the two ends. The CDR3 runs 11 residues. The CDR3 region has the DNA TGTGCCATCGGACTCAACTACGAGCAGTACTTC. It specifies CAIGLNYEQYF.